Listed here is a single T cell receptor (beta chain). The antigen is undetermined. Treatment noted: oral pan-JAK inhibitor, 5-10 mg twice daily. As part of sample collection, lesional scalp punch biopsies and peripheral blood were taken from alopecia areata patients. These data belong to a study of CD8+ T cells in alopecia areata. Isolated RNA was reverse transcribed into cDNA used as the sequencing template. The method was immunoSEQ multiplex PCR; TCRdb's version includes in-frame clones alone and lacks a portion of them. The data contain fewer than 150,000 clones, less than 75% of them singletons. General study points: Scalp and blood samples kept many expanded lesional clones throughout tofacitinib.

The origin of this receptor is a human donor with alopecia areata. Sequencing was performed on CD8+ T cells sorted from blood, taken at week 4, from a patient treated with tofacitinib.

Here the CDR3 DNA reads TGTGCCAGCAGTGGGACTAGCGGGGTCTACGAGCAGTACTTC. It specifies CASSGTSGVYEQYF. V and J are TRBV2 and TRBJ2-7, with 12 bases that match TRBD2. Looked up from germline, CDR1 is SNHLY and CDR2 is FYNNEI. V lost 4 bases and J lost 3; bases outside the gene matches: 1. The CDR3 consists of 14 residues.